The subject of this entry is one TCR beta chain. This clone occurred a few times. What this receptor recognizes is not known. No base qualities exist here, and no much larger clone lies one base off it. These data belong to a study of blood T cell repertoires in COVID-19 (dated by TCRdb to about 2020). Some background on the complete study: Collaborator samples came from the United States, Italy and Spain and covered acute and convalescent phases of COVID-19. Nearly every sample came with metadata listing a de-identified subject ID, COVID-19 status, age in years and sex. Subjects who had been exposed to COVID-19, were actively infected with it, or had recovered from it provided the deeply sampled blood TCRbeta repertoires that made up the dataset. Where available, HLA class I and class II types were obtained from metadata supplied by the sample provider rather than from assay-based typing. Samples were obtained from the ongoing ImmuneRACE study (first 160 participants) and from 1,254 subjects provided by 6 global collaborators. The prospective study material was composed of cDNA or gDNA derived from T cells, B-cell-depleted T cells, or PBMCs. The repertoires were made available in a free public database intended to serve as a resource for research on the immune response to SARS-CoV-2. General conclusions and limits of the study: Clinical and demographic metadata were provided uncurated, with the amount varying by source and participant.

Whole blood was collected in K2EDTA tubes by collaborating institutions according to the institutions' own protocols. Collaborator samples were shipped for TCRbeta analysis as frozen whole blood, isolated PBMCs, or DNA extracted from either sample type. The immunoSEQ Assay, a bias-controlled multiplex PCR, was used to amplify TCRbeta CDR3 regions from genomic DNA. The paper's processing steps were these. The number of nucleated cells in each sample was estimated from the amplification of reference gene primers within the assay. Sequence reads were collapsed and filtered to measure the absolute abundance of every unique TCRbeta CDR3 rearrangement. For each sample, productive Simpson clonality was calculated as the square root of Simpson's diversity index across productive rearrangements. Here the immuneACCESS table is served through TCRdb, limited to in-frame sequences with V and J called. Missing clones are a known gap in these copies; in checked studies unresolved V genes cover under half, and the rest lacks a known reason. V and J calls and clone size come straight from that table; D and trimming were deduced from the DNA. The table for this sample lists approximately 180,000 clones; approximately 83% of them were counted only once. More than 2.5% of the sample is in the top ten clones.

The clonotype originates from a man between 60 and 70 years old with acute or convalescent COVID-19. The sample comprised peripheral blood.

The DNA sequence is TGTGCCAGCAGCCGTGCTGGGAGCGCCTCGAACACCGGGGAGCTGTTTTTT. This yields the protein CASSRAGSASNTGELFF. Recombination linked TRBV9 to TRBJ2-2; a tentative D call is TRBD2 (5 bases match). Based on the germline V gene, the CDR1 and CDR2 sequences are SGDLS and YYNGEE. The CDR3 measures 17 amino acids from cysteine to phenylalanine. The CDR3 DNA has 51 bases and is translated from base 1. V is reduced by 4 bases and J by 0 bases, leaving a spacing of 16 bases between them.